The entry below gives a single T cell receptor beta chain sequence along with its context. Its cognate antigen is unknown. This entry is derived from a study of glioma-infiltrating T cells after dendritic cell vaccination. On the study more broadly: Dendritic cells derived from monocytes and pulsed with autologous tumor lysate formed the vaccine. Study-level findings and limits: The cohort had few patients with full blood and tumor sets.

Germline values: CDR1 SQVTM, CDR2 ANQGSEA. The CDR3 covers 10 residues. V lost 7 bases to trimming and J lost 7 bases, with 10 bases between them. The time point here: after dendritic cell vaccination, including at tumor progression/relapse. The primer mix had 60 V beta and 13 J beta primers. The repertoire was sequenced with immunoSEQ multiplex PCR; TCRdb's copy has only in-frame clones and lacks some. The sample lists about 58,000 clones, more than 75% occurring once. Here the sequenced sample was blood, taken after dendritic cell vaccination. The chain has TRBV29-1 and TRBJ1-2; D is uncertain. This sequence originates from a human donor with glioblastoma. The CDR3 loop reads CSALGSGYTF. For the CDR3, the DNA is TGCAGCGCCCTCGGGAGTGGCTACACCTTC.